Presented here are 21 T cell receptor beta chains from one specimen sequenced in a study of shared clonotypes between healthy human individuals. Clones were read by immunoSEQ multiplex PCR, and TCRdb kept only the in-frame ones, dropping some. This table has under 2.5 million clones, about nine tenths appearing once. The sequencing sample was made of naive CD4+ T cells from PBMCs. Noted subset: CD45RA+ positively selected. These receptors originate from a man aged 18 to 29 in good health. Some clones in this sample may be carry-over from other donors' samples.

The V gene is TRBV4-1, the J gene TRBJ2-7, with 12 bases matching TRBD2. Germline V gene lookup returns CDR1 MGHRA and CDR2 YSYEKL. Losses at the gene ends were 3 bases for V and 4 bases for J; bases not matched to a gene: 4. The CDR3 is 15 residues long. The CDR3 region is CASSHGLAGIYEQYF. CDR3 nucleotide sequence: TGCGCCAGCAGCCACGGACTAGCGGGGATATACGAGCAGTACTTC.

This rearrangement joins TRBV19 to TRBJ2-1, with D possibly being TRBD1 (6 bases). The V and J ends lost 5 bases and 6 bases respectively, with 20 bases between them. The CDR3 has 16 residues. CDR1 is LNHDA, CDR2 SQIVND, per germline (reference sequence). For the CDR3, the DNA is TGTGCCAGTAGTTCCTACAGGGATGGGAGAGGCAATGAGCAGTTCTTC. This codes for CASSSYRDGRGNEQFF. The entire variable domain, with the rest obtained from reference TRBV19 and TRBJ2-1, is as follows: DGGITQSPKYLFRKEGQNVTLSCEQNLNHDAMYWYRQDPGQGLRLIYYSQIVNDFQKGDIAEGYSVSREKKESFPLTVTSAQKNPTAFYLCASSSYRDGRGNEQFFGPGTRLTVL.

The chain couples TRBV4-1 to TRBJ1-2; tentative D call: TRBD1 (6 bases). Deletions cut 2 bases from V and 2 bases from J, with 21 bases between. This CDR3 spans 18 amino acids. Germline V gives CDR1 MGHRA, CDR2 YSYEKL. Written as DNA, the CDR3 is TGCGCCAGCAGCCAACCCGCAATAGGGGGGGGTTTGAACTATGGCTACACCTTC. Its translation: CASSQPAIGGGLNYGYTF.

This clone was counted only a few times. The J gene is TRBJ2-1, the V gene TRBV28; 13 bases match TRBD2. The V segment lost 6 bases and the J segment 7 bases; nucleotides outside the gene matches: 9. CDR3 length: 16 amino acids. The germline gives CDR1 MDHEN, CDR2 SYDVKM. This chain's CDR3 is CASRPRTSGSWNEQFF. The CDR3 DNA reads as TGTGCCAGCAGACCGAGGACTAGCGGGAGTTGGAATGAGCAGTTCTTC. Complete variable domain (other parts from reference TRBV28 and TRBJ2-1): DVKVTQSSRYLVKRTGEKVFLECVQDMDHENMFWYRQDPGLGLRLIYFSYDVKMKEKGDIPEGYSVSREKKERFSLILESASTNQTSMYLCASRPRTSGSWNEQFFGPGTRLTVL.

V gene TRBV19 combines with J gene TRBJ2-1, with 9 bases matching TRBD2. Germline CDR1 reads LNHDA; CDR2 reads SQIVND (reference sequence). After removal of 5 bases from V and 8 bases from J, the junction contained 10 bases not matched to a gene. The CDR3 is 15 residues long. CDR3 loop: CASSYSRGRADEQFF. The CDR3 DNA reads TGTGCCAGTAGTTATAGCCGCGGGAGGGCGGATGAGCAGTTCTTC. Complete variable domain (other parts from reference TRBV19 and TRBJ2-1): DGGITQSPKYLFRKEGQNVTLSCEQNLNHDAMYWYRQDPGQGLRLIYYSQIVNDFQKGDIAEGYSVSREKKESFPLTVTSAQKNPTAFYLCASSYSRGRADEQFFGPGTRLTVL.

The V call is TRBV7-2, the J call TRBJ2-1, with 12 nucleotides matching TRBD2. V lost 2 bases, J lost 4 bases, and 9 bases stayed unmatched. CDR3 size: 18 residues. The V gene's germline CDR1 is SGHTA and CDR2 FQGNSA. The CDR3 loop is CASSLWLTSGRVYNEQFF. The CDR3 DNA is TGTGCCAGCAGCTTATGGTTGACTAGCGGGAGAGTTTACAATGAGCAGTTCTTC.

The chain employs TRBV4-3 and TRBJ2-1; 10 bases agree with TRBD2. From germline, CDR1 is LGHNA and CDR2 YSLEER. CDR3 length equals 20 residues. V shed 3 bases, J shed 3 bases, and the junction held 17 bases outside the gene matches. The CDR3 reads CASSHDRPSGSGAGYNEQFF. As DNA, the CDR3 is TGCGCCAGCAGCCACGACCGGCCTAGCGGGAGCGGGGCTGGCTACAATGAGCAGTTCTTC.

The chain recombines TRBV18 with TRBJ2-1; no clear D gene. There are 15 residues in the CDR3. Germline V gene lookup returns CDR1 KGHSH and CDR2 LQKENI. Trimming took off 3 bases at V and 0 bases at J, with 9 bases between the two ends. For the CDR3, the DNA is TGTGCCAGCTCACCGCGAGGCAACTCCTACAATGAGCAGTTCTTC. Protein product: CASSPRGNSYNEQFF.

CDR3 bases: TGTGCCAGCAGCTCCCCGAGGGGCACAGATACGCAGTATTTT. As protein: CASSSPRGTDTQYF. The V and J genes are TRBV7-9 and TRBJ2-3; weak D call: TRBD2 (5 bases). Germline V gene data show CDR1 as SEHNR and CDR2 as FQNEAQ (reference sequence). The CDR3 covers 14 residues. Trimming took 4 bases from V and 1 from J, leaving 9 bases between them. Variable domain in full (rest from reference TRBV7-9 and TRBJ2-3): DTGVSQNPRHKITKRGQNVTFRCDPISEHNRLYWYRQTLGQGPEFLTYFQNEAQLEKSRLLSDRFSAERPKGSFSTLEIQRTEQGDSAMYLCASSSPRGTDTQYFGPGTRLTVL.

This chain links TRBV19 with TRBJ2-1, with D maybe TRBD1 (6 bases). The germline V gene has CDR1 LNHDA and CDR2 SQIVND (reference sequence). Trimming cost V 6 bases and J 0 bases, with 12 bases left between them. The CDR3 contains 15 residues. The CDR3 loop is CASRRTGSSYNEQFF. The DNA of the CDR3 is TGTGCCAGTAGAAGAACAGGGAGCTCCTACAATGAGCAGTTCTTC.

This rearrangement joins TRBV7-2 to TRBJ2-1; TRBD2 aligns across 11 bases. V was pared by 1 base and J by 4 bases, with 6 bases of the junction left unmatched. This CDR3 spans 17 amino acids. Germline CDR1 reads SGHTA; CDR2 reads FQGNSA. CDR3 sequence reads: CASSLDLAGGRYNEQFF. In nucleotides, the CDR3 is TGTGCCAGCAGCTTAGATCTAGCGGGAGGTAGGTACAATGAGCAGTTCTTC. Together with reference TRBV7-2 and TRBJ2-1, the CDR3 gives the full variable domain: GAGVSQSPSNKVTEKGKDVELRCDPISGHTALYWYRQSLGQGLEFLIYFQGNSAPDKSGLPSDRFSAERTGGSVSTLTIQRTQQEDSAVYLCASSLDLAGGRYNEQFFGPGTRLTVL.

The chain recombines TRBV28 with TRBJ2-5; D is possibly TRBD2 (5 bases). CDR3 length: 17 amino acids. The germline gives CDR1 MDHEN, CDR2 SYDVKM. Between the trimmed V and J ends, which lost 2 bases and 5 bases, there was a span of 21 bases. CDR3: CASSLIPVLASIETQYF. The CDR3 coding sequence is TGTGCCAGCAGTTTAATCCCCGTCCTAGCATCTATCGAGACCCAGTACTTC.

The J gene is TRBJ1-1, the V gene TRBV19, with 8 bases matching TRBD1. V lost 6 bases to trimming and J lost 7 bases; unmatched junction nucleotides: 4. The CDR3 runs to 12 residues. Germline values: CDR1 LNHDA, CDR2 SQIVND (reference sequence). This CDR3 is CASRLQGGEAFF. Here the CDR3 DNA reads TGTGCCAGTAGATTACAGGGGGGTGAAGCTTTCTTT.

This chain connects TRBV27 to TRBJ2-7; the D is unclear. The CDR3 is 12 amino acids. Trimming took off 2 bases at V and 5 bases at J, with 7 bases between the two ends. Germline values: CDR1 MNHEY, CDR2 SMNVEV (reference sequence). The CDR3 loop is CASSLLGDEQYF. The DNA of the CDR3 is TGTGCCAGCAGTTTACTCGGTGACGAGCAGTACTTC.

The V gene is TRBV11-2, the J gene TRBJ1-2; D gene ambiguous. The CDR3 has 16 amino acids. V gave up 5 bases and J gave up 3 bases, with 19 bases separating them. Germline loops: CDR1 SGHAT, CDR2 FQNNGV. The chain's CDR3 is CASSPIKGPAHYGYTF. The CDR3 region has the DNA TGTGCCAGCAGCCCGATTAAAGGACCGGCTCACTATGGCTACACCTTC.

The chain couples TRBV28 to TRBJ1-5; 10 bases agree with TRBD1. Germline loops: CDR1 MDHEN, CDR2 SYDVKM. Unmatched junction bases numbered 6, after V lost 3 bases and J lost 1 base. CDR3 length equals 17 residues. The CDR3 DNA is TGTGCCAGCAGTTTTCGACAGGGGGCCCTAAGCAATCAGCCCCAGCATTTT. This gives the protein CASSFRQGALSNQPQHF. Full variable domain (rest looked up from reference TRBV28 and TRBJ1-5): DVKVTQSSRYLVKRTGEKVFLECVQDMDHENMFWYRQDPGLGLRLIYFSYDVKMKEKGDIPEGYSVSREKKERFSLILESASTNQTSMYLCASSFRQGALSNQPQHFGDGTRLSIL.

The chain joins TRBV28 to TRBJ2-1; unclear D gene. In germline, CDR1 is MDHEN, CDR2 SYDVKM. Trimming removed 5 bases from V and 15 bases from J, with 14 bases in between. The CDR3 is 11 amino acids. The CDR3 DNA reads TGTGCCAGCAGTCCTAGTTCCTCGCCGTTCTTC. Amino acids: CASSPSSSPFF.

This chain uses TRBV4-2 with TRBJ2-1; D unclear. Trimming pared 0 bases from V and 7 bases from J, leaving 19 bases between. The CDR3 has 17 residues. CDR1 and CDR2 (germline): LGHNA, YNFKEQ. CDR3 coding DNA: TGTGCCAGCAGCCAAGATCTGGCGGCTACAGCTCGGAATGAGCAGTTCTTC. Translation gives CASSQDLAATARNEQFF.

The chain carries TRBV7-9 and TRBJ2-1; D possibly matches TRBD1 or TRBD2 (6 bases each). The germline CDR1 and CDR2 sequences are SEHNR and FQNEAQ (reference sequence). CDR3 size: 14 residues. V shed 5 bases and J shed 8 bases, with 16 bases lying between them. The CDR3 nucleotides are TGTGCCAGCAGCCGCGGGACAACCGTCCATGAGCAGTTCTTC. Amino acids: CASSRGTTVHEQFF.

This clone was detected only once. The CDR3 nucleotides read TGTGCCAGCAGGACGTCGACAGGCGCCTATGGCTACACCTTC. It codes for CASRTSTGAYGYTF. V is TRBV28 and J is TRBJ1-2, with D perhaps TRBD1 (6 bases). Looked up from germline, CDR1 is MDHEN and CDR2 is SYDVKM. CDR3 length equals 14 residues. V lost 6 bases to trimming and J lost 4 bases, with 15 bases between them.

The genes are TRBV19 and TRBJ1-4; D remains unclear. Trimming took 1 base from V and 5 from J, leaving 8 bases between them. This CDR3 contains 14 residues. Germline loops: CDR1 LNHDA, CDR2 SQIVND (reference sequence). CDR3 coding DNA: TGTGCCAGTAGTATAGGAGGGAGAAATGAAAAACTGTTTTTT. Its protein product is CASSIGGRNEKLFF.